This TCR beta chain was sequenced during a study of Ad26.COV2.S vaccination and SARS-CoV-2 variants. General study findings and limits: People who got the vaccine had more spike-specific TCR breadth than people who got placebo. There was a possibility that the TCR breadth and depth analyses underestimated total T cell responses.

In the case of this clone: No antigen is known for it.

The CDR3 runs to 13 residues. The V gene lost 2 bases and the J gene lost 8 bases, with 12 bases spanning the gap. Looked up from germline, CDR1 is SGHAT and CDR2 is FQNNGV. The method was immunoSEQ multiplex PCR; TCRdb's version includes in-frame clones alone and lacks a portion of them. The top ten clones hold approximately 5% of a sample with about 350,000 clones, more than 85% of them seen once. Treatment specified: roughly 20 received Ad26.COV2.S at low or high dose, single or two shots; about 5 received placebo; per-sample allocation not given. Vaccine and placebo recipients were sampled on day 63 after the first injection.

The TCR sequence derives from a person aged 18-65 years who received the Ad26.COV2.S COVID-19 vaccine or a placebo. This chain connects TRBV11-2 to TRBJ1-2; D gene ambiguous. The specimen was peripheral blood, collected in a trial of Ad26.COV2.S vaccine versus placebo. The DNA of the CDR3 is TGTGCCAGCAGCTTAATCGGGTCCGTGGGCTACACCTTC. This sequence encodes CASSLIGSVGYTF.